Listed here are 10 T cell receptor beta chains from one sample, sequenced in a study of neoadjuvant anti-PD-1 for oral cavity cancer. Sequencing used immunoSEQ multiplex PCR; TCRdb keeps in-frame clones, though not all of them. The sample contains fewer than 90,000 clones, more than 80% of which appear only once. The sequences come from PBMCs, collected before nivolumab (anti-PD-1) treatment. The source of these receptors is a person between 40 and 85 years old with oral cavity squamous cell carcinoma.

V and J are TRBV6-5 and TRBJ2-7, with 12 bases matching TRBD1. The germline V gene encodes CDR1 MNHEY and CDR2 SVGAGI. The CDR3 runs to 14 residues. The V and J ends lost 8 bases and 5 bases, in that order; junction bases with no gene match: 7. Here the CDR3 DNA reads TGTGCCAGCGCCTCCGGGACAGGGGGCAACGAGCAGTACTTC. It codes for CASASGTGGNEQYF.

Details on this clone: A read error may account for a junction end that differs from germline. The chain employs TRBV29-1 and TRBJ2-2; D may be TRBD2 (6 bases). Germline assignment: CDR1 SQVTM and CDR2 ANQGSEA. The CDR3 covers 12 residues. The CDR3 spells CSVIPFTGGLFF. The CDR3 DNA follows: TGCAGCGTCATTCCGTTCACCGGGGGGCTGTTTTTT.

This clone was counted a few times. The chain is built from TRBV29-1 and TRBJ1-2; D is unresolved. The CDR3 is 11 residues long. The germline V gene has CDR1 SQVTM and CDR2 ANQGSEA. V dropped 3 bases and J dropped 2 bases, with 4 bases sitting between them. CDR3 sequence reads: CSVEENYGYTF. Written as DNA, the CDR3 is TGCAGCGTTGAGGAGAACTATGGCTACACCTTC.

The chain recombines TRBV19 with TRBJ1-2; maybe TRBD1 (6 bases). Trimming stripped 4 bases from V and 7 bases from J, with 16 bases between. This CDR3 spans 14 amino acids. CDR1 is LNHDA and CDR2 is SQIVND in the germline V gene (reference sequence). In DNA, the CDR3 is TGTGCCAGTAGTACGTCCCGGGACATCTCTGGCTACACCTTC. It specifies CASSTSRDISGYTF.

This clone was recorded only once. The chain uses TRBV6-1 and TRBJ1-4, with D possibly being TRBD1 (5 bases). The CDR3 has 15 amino acids. CDR1 MNHNS and CDR2 SASEGT come from the germline V gene. Trimming cost V 5 bases and J 5 bases, with 15 bases left between them. CDR3 bases: TGTGCCAGCAGTCACTTTACAGGTTCCAATGAAAAACTGTTTTTT. It codes for CASSHFTGSNEKLFF.

The gene calls are TRBV27 and TRBJ2-3, with no clear D. The V end lost 6 bases, the J end lost 2 bases, and 12 bases lay between the germline ends. Germline CDR1 is MNHEY and CDR2 is SMNVEV (reference sequence). The CDR3 contains 14 residues. CDR3 sequence (DNA): TGTGCCAGCAGGCGGATGGAACACACAGATACGCAGTATTTT. Translating gives CASRRMEHTDTQYF.

This CDR3 is CASSEPGLKGQYF. CDR3 DNA: TGTGCCAGCAGTGAACCGGGACTCAAAGGGCAGTACTTC. The chain has TRBV6-1 and TRBJ2-7, with D possibly matching TRBD2 (6 bases). Deletions cut 2 bases from V and 9 bases from J, with 14 bases between. Germline values: CDR1 MNHNS, CDR2 SASEGT. There are 13 residues in the CDR3.

The rearrangement joins TRBV10-3 to TRBJ2-1; D perhaps matches TRBD2 (5 bases). The CDR3 consists of 12 residues. The V gene lost 6 bases and the J gene lost 6 bases, with 9 bases spanning the gap. Germline CDR1 is ENHRY and CDR2 is SYGVKD. In DNA, the CDR3 is TGTGCCATCAGGGGAGAGGTCAATGAGCAGTTCTTC. Translating it yields CAIRGEVNEQFF.

This rearrangement joins TRBV7-9 to TRBJ1-2; a weak D match, TRBD1 (6 bases). V was cut by 4 bases and J by 4 bases, with 10 bases left in between. There are 13 residues in the CDR3. CDR1 is SEHNR, CDR2 FQNEAQ, per germline (reference sequence). CDR3 protein: CASSSGTLYGYTF. As DNA, the CDR3 is TGTGCCAGCAGCTCGGGGACACTCTATGGCTACACCTTC.

This chain joins TRBV10-3 and TRBJ2-1, with unresolved D. CDR1 and CDR2 (germline): ENHRY, SYGVKD. This CDR3 comprises 13 residues. CDR3 in DNA: TGTGTCGCCAAAGGAAGTCCCGTCGATGAGCAGTTCTTC. Protein sequence: CVAKGSPVDEQFF.